This entry lists 22 T cell receptor beta chains sequenced from one sample in a study of OX40 agonist ivuxolimab in advanced cancers. The assay was immunoSEQ multiplex PCR, and TCRdb's table has in-frame clones only and misses some. Counted here are tens of thousands of clones, about 76% occurring once; the ten biggest clones make up around 15%. The material was CD4+ or CD8+ T cells sorted from blood, obtained in a trial of the OX40 agonist ivuxolimab. These receptors were collected from an adult with an advanced solid tumor such as melanoma, head and neck, liver or kidney cancer.

This clone has only one observation. J is TRBJ2-7 and V is TRBV4-2; 7 bases are shared with TRBD2. Per the germline V gene, CDR1 is LGHNA and CDR2 is YNFKEQ. This CDR3 has 16 residues. V shed 0 bases and J 2 bases; nucleotides not matched to a gene: 7. The CDR3 DNA reads as TGTGCCAGCAGCCAAGATTGGAGCGGGGCCGCCTACGAGCAGTACTTC. It yields the protein CASSQDWSGAAYEQYF.

This chain links TRBV5-6 with TRBJ2-2; no definite D call. Germline assignment: CDR1 SGHDT and CDR2 YYEEEE. V shed 2 bases and J shed 3 bases, with 14 bases lying between them. CDR3 length: 16 residues. The CDR3 DNA reads TGTGCCAGCAGCTTTGGTTTCGGCGGAGACACCGGGGAGCTGTTTTTT. Amino acid sequence: CASSFGFGGDTGELFF. Full variable domain (remainder filled in from reference TRBV5-6 and TRBJ2-2): DAGVTQSPTHLIKTRGQQVTLRCSPKSGHDTVSWYQQALGQGPQFIFQYYEEEERQRGNFPDRFSGHQFPNYSSELNVNALLLGDSALYLCASSFGFGGDTGELFFGEGSRLTVL.

The chain recombines TRBV10-3 with TRBJ1-2; TRBD1 matches at 7 bases. V was clipped by 6 bases and J by 2 bases; unmatched bases: 6. Germline V gene data show CDR1 as ENHRY and CDR2 as SYGVKD. The CDR3 extends over 14 amino acids. The CDR3 nucleotides read TGTGCCATCAGAAAGGGGGCTTGGAACTATGGCTACACCTTC. Translated, it gives CAIRKGAWNYGYTF.

V and J are TRBV27 and TRBJ2-6, with D tentatively TRBD1 or TRBD2 (6 bases each). The germline gives CDR1 MNHEY, CDR2 SMNVEV (reference sequence). V lost 7 bases to trimming and J lost 5 bases, with 18 bases between them. The CDR3 totals 16 residues. CDR3 region: CASTPSSGDWANVLTF. For the CDR3, the DNA is TGTGCCAGCACCCCTTCGTCAGGGGACTGGGCCAACGTCCTGACTTTC.

The chain is built from TRBV6-1 and TRBJ2-2; D is ambiguous. V dropped 5 bases and J dropped 3 bases, with 7 bases sitting between them. Germline loops: CDR1 MNHNS, CDR2 SASEGT. The CDR3 has 13 residues. CDR3 nucleotide sequence: TGTGCCAGCAGTTATCGGGACACCGGGGAGCTGTTTTTT. It is translated as CASSYRDTGELFF.

A single count supports this clone. The J gene is TRBJ1-2, the V gene TRBV7-2; the D is unclear. Germline values: CDR1 SGHTA, CDR2 FQGNSA. Trimming left V 5 bases short and J 6 bases short, with 13 bases between. This CDR3 has 13 amino acids. The CDR3 DNA follows: TGTGCCAGCAGCCTAGGACGGGGTGATGGCTACACCTTC. Amino acid sequence: CASSLGRGDGYTF.

This chain connects TRBV7-9 to TRBJ2-2; unclear D gene. CDR1 is SEHNR and CDR2 is FQNEAQ in the germline V gene (reference sequence). This CDR3 comprises 12 residues. Between the trimmed V and J ends, which lost 8 bases and 1 base, there was a span of 5 bases. The CDR3 loop reads CASPQNTGELFF. CDR3 bases: TGTGCCAGCCCGCAGAACACCGGGGAGCTGTTTTTT.

The chain uses TRBV4-2 and TRBJ2-5, with a tentative D call TRBD2 (6 bases). CDR1 and CDR2 from the germline V gene are LGHNA and YNFKEQ. V dropped 0 bases and J dropped 1 base, with 12 bases sitting between them. There are 16 residues in the CDR3. The CDR3 region is CASSQEILAGQETQYF. Written as DNA, the CDR3 is TGTGCCAGCAGCCAAGAAATACTAGCTGGCCAAGAGACCCAGTACTTC.

The chain combines TRBV6-1 with TRBJ2-7, with D unresolved. With 0 bases removed from V and 0 bases from J, the gap between germline ends came to 15 bases. This CDR3 has 17 amino acids. CDR1 is MNHNS and CDR2 is SASEGT in the germline V gene. Here the CDR3 DNA reads TGTGCCAGCAGTGAAGCGTTTGGTAGCCCCAGCTCCTACGAGCAGTACTTC. As protein: CASSEAFGSPSSYEQYF.

This chain connects TRBV5-1 to TRBJ2-3; 8 bases are shared with TRBD1. CDR3 size: 17 residues. The junction had 9 bases not matched to a gene; V was cut back by 3 bases and J by 0 bases. The germline V gene encodes CDR1 SGHRS and CDR2 YFSETQ. CDR3 sequence: CASSSYPGQGSTDTQYF. The CDR3 nucleotides are TGCGCCAGCAGCTCGTACCCTGGACAGGGAAGCACAGATACGCAGTATTTT.

The chain joins TRBV5-8 to TRBJ1-4, with 9 bases that match TRBD1. J gave up 6 bases and V 3 bases, and 3 bases lay outside the gene matches. The V gene's germline CDR1 is SGHTS and CDR2 YDEGEE. CDR3 size: 14 residues. The CDR3: CASSYRDRDEKLFF. CDR3 nucleotides: TGTGCCAGCAGCTACCGGGACAGGGATGAAAAACTGTTTTTT.

CDR3 in amino acids: CASSQGTGEAQPQHF. Written as DNA, the CDR3 is TGTGCCAGCAGCCAAGGGACAGGGGAGGCTCAGCCCCAGCATTTT. The chain carries TRBV4-2 and TRBJ1-5, with TRBD1 identical over 9 bases. The germline CDR1 and CDR2 sequences are LGHNA and YNFKEQ. CDR3 length equals 15 residues. Losses at the gene ends were 1 base for V and 6 bases for J; bases not matched to a gene: 4.

The chain is built from TRBV7-3 and TRBJ2-2; the match to TRBD1 covers 7 bases. Per germline, CDR1 SGHTA and CDR2 FQGTGA. The CDR3 is 15 amino acids. V trimming: 5 bases; J trimming: 0 bases; junction bases outside the gene matches: 3. This chain's CDR3 is CASSRDRSNTGELFF. DNA for the CDR3: TGTGCCAGCAGCCGGGACAGATCGAACACCGGGGAGCTGTTTTTT.

The chain uses TRBV29-1 and TRBJ2-7, with D possibly matching TRBD1 (5 bases). V dropped 3 bases and J dropped 7 bases, with 13 bases sitting between them. CDR3 length: 12 residues. Germline lookup yields CDR1 SQVTM and CDR2 ANQGSEA. The CDR3 spells CSVEGPLLEQYF. DNA for the CDR3: TGCAGCGTTGAGGGGCCCCTACTGGAGCAGTACTTC.

This sequence joins TRBV4-3 and TRBJ2-2; no clear D gene. The V gene's germline CDR1 is LGHNA and CDR2 YSLEER. CDR3 length equals 16 residues. V was trimmed by 0 bases and J by 0 bases, leaving 8 bases between them. The CDR3 nucleotides are TGCGCCAGCAGCCAAGATTACGCGGCGAACACCGGGGAGCTGTTTTTT. This gives the protein CASSQDYAANTGELFF.

This chain links TRBV18 with TRBJ2-5; perhaps TRBD2 as D (6 bases). Germline values: CDR1 KGHSH, CDR2 LQKENI. CDR3 size: 14 residues. V gave up 6 bases and J gave up 4 bases, with 15 bases separating them. CDR3 loop: CASSPEPGAETQYF. The CDR3 DNA sequence: TGTGCCAGCTCCCCCGAGCCGGGAGCAGAGACCCAGTACTTC.

This clone was seen just once. V usage is TRBV7-9 and J usage is TRBJ2-5, with 9 bases aligning to TRBD1. The V gene's germline CDR1 is SEHNR and CDR2 FQNEAQ (reference sequence). The CDR3 totals 15 residues. The junction had 6 bases not matched to a gene; V was cut back by 3 bases and J by 4 bases. This CDR3 is CASSFRDRVGETQYF. The DNA for the CDR3 is TGTGCCAGCAGCTTCCGGGACAGGGTGGGAGAGACCCAGTACTTC.

The chain is built from TRBV19 and TRBJ1-2; TRBD1 might be the D (6 bases). The CDR3 has 15 residues. The germline V and J ends were trimmed by 5 bases and 2 bases, with 15 bases remaining between them. Germline-derived CDR1 and CDR2 are LNHDA and SQIVND (reference sequence). The CDR3 DNA follows: TGTGCCAGTAGTCCAGCCCCGACAGGCAACTATGGCTACACCTTC. Translating gives CASSPAPTGNYGYTF.

The chain combines TRBV7-3 with TRBJ2-1; the D gene is possibly TRBD2 (5 bases). CDR1 is SGHTA, CDR2 FQGTGA, per germline. The CDR3 runs 13 residues. Trimming stripped 4 bases from V and 3 bases from J, with 7 bases between. The CDR3 sequence is CASSSSGYNEQFF. The DNA for the CDR3 is TGTGCCAGCAGCTCCAGCGGCTACAATGAGCAGTTCTTC.

J is TRBJ2-7 and V is TRBV5-5; tentative D call: TRBD1 (5 bases). V gave up 2 bases and J gave up 6 bases, with 12 bases separating them. The CDR3 is 13 amino acids. CDR1 and CDR2 from the germline V gene are SGHKS and YYEKEE (reference sequence). CDR3 loop: CASSLGDSGEQYF. The CDR3 nucleotides read TGTGCCAGCAGCTTAGGGGATTCGGGCGAGCAGTACTTC.

The chain uses TRBV9 and TRBJ2-2, with TRBD1 identical over 10 bases. This CDR3 is built from 15 residues. The J segment lost 10 bases and the V segment lost 5 bases, leaving 11 bases of the junction unmatched. Germline V gives CDR1 SGDLS, CDR2 YYNGEE. DNA of the CDR3: TGTGCCAGCAGTCGCAACGTTGGGACAGGGGAGGAGCTGTTTTTT. Its translation is CASSRNVGTGEELFF.

The V call is TRBV2, the J call TRBJ2-5; 9 bases map to TRBD1. The CDR3 has 16 residues. Germline CDR1 reads SNHLY; CDR2 reads FYNNEI. V lost 5 bases and J lost 5; bases outside the gene matches: 12. The CDR3 nucleotides are TGTGCCAGCAGTACCCGGGACAGGGCACCAGGGGAGACCCAGTACTTC. Protein product: CASSTRDRAPGETQYF.